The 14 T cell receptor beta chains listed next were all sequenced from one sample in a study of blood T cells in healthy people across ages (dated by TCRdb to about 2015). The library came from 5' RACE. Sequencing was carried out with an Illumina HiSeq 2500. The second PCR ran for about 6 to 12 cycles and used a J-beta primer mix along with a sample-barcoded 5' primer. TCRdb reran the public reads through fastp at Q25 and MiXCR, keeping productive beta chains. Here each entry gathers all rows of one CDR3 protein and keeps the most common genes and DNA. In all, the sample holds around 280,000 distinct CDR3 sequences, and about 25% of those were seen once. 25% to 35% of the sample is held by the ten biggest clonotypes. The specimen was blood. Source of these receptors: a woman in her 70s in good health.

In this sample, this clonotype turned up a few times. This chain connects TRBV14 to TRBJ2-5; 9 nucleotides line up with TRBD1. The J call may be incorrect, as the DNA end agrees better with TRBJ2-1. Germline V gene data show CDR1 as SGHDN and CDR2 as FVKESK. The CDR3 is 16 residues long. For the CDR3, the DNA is TGTGCCAGCAGCCAGACAGGGGGGTACGCCTACAATGAGCAGTTCTTC. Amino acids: CASSQTGGYAYNEQFF.

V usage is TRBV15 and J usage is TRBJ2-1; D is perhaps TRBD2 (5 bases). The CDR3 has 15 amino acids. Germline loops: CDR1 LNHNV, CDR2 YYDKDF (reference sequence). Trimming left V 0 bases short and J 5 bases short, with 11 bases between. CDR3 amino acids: CATSRETGINNEQFF. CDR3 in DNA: TGTGCCACCAGCAGAGAGACCGGGATAAACAATGAGCAGTTCTTC. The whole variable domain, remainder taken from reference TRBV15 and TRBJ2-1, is DAMVIQNPRYQVTQFGKPVTLSCSQTLNHNVMYWYQQKSSQAPKLLFHYYDKDFNNEADTPDNFQSRRPNTSFCFLDIRSPGLGDTAMYLCATSRETGINNEQFFGPGTRLTVL.

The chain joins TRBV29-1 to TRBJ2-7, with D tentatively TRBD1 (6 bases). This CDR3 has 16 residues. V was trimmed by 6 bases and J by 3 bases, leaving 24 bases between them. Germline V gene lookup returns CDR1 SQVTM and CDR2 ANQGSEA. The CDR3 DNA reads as TGCAGCGTAGGAACTCGCTCAGGGGCGGCCTACTACGAGCAGTACTTC. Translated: CSVGTRSGAAYYEQYF.

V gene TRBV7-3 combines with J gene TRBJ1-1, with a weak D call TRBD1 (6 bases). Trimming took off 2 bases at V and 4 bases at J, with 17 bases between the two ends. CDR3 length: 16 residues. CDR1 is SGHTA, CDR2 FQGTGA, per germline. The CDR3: CASSLGVRGAGTEAFF. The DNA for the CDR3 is TGTGCCAGCAGCTTAGGTGTTCGGGGGGCTGGCACTGAAGCTTTCTTT.

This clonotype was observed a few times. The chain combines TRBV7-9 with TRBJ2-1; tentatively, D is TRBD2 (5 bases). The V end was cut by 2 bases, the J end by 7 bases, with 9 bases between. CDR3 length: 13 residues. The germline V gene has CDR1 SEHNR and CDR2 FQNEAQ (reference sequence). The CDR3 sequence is CASSLILANEQFF. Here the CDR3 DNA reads TGTGCCAGCAGCTTAATCCTAGCTAATGAGCAGTTCTTC. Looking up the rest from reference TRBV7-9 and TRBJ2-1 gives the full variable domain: DTGVSQNPRHKITKRGQNVTFRCDPISEHNRLYWYRQTLGQGPEFLTYFQNEAQLEKSRLLSDRFSAERPKGSFSTLEIQRTEQGDSAMYLCASSLILANEQFFGPGTRLTVL.

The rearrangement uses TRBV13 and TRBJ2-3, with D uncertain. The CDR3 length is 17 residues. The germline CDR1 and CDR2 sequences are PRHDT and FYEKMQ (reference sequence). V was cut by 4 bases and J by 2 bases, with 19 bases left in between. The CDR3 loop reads CASSSPPQDEATDTQYF. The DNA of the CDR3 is TGTGCCAGCAGCTCCCCTCCCCAGGACGAAGCCACAGATACGCAGTATTTT.

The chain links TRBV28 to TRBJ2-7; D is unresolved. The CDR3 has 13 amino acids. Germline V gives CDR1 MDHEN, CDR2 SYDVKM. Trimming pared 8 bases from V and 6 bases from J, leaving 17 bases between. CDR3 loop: CASLPRMRPEQYF. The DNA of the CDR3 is TGTGCCAGCCTCCCCCGGATGAGGCCCGAGCAGTACTTC.

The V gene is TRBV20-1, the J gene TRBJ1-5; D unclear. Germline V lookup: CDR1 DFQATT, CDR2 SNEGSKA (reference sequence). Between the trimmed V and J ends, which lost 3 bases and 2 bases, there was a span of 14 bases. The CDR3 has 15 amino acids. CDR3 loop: CSAREVMRGNQPQHF. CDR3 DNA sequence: TGCAGTGCTAGGGAGGTCATGAGGGGCAATCAGCCCCAGCATTTT.

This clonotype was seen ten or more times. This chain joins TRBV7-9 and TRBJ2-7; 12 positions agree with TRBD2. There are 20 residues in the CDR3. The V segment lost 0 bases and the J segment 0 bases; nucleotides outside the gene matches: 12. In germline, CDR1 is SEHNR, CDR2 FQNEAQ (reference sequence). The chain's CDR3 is CASSLAPRLAGVGSSYEQYF. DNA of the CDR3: TGTGCCAGCAGCTTAGCCCCTCGACTAGCGGGAGTCGGGAGCTCCTACGAGCAGTACTTC.

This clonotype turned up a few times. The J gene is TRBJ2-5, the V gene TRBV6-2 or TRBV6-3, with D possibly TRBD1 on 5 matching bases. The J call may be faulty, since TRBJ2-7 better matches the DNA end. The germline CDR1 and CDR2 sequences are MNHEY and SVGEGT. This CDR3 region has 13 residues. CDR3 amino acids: CASSYSRGYEQYF. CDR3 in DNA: TGTGCCAGCAGTTACTCAAGGGGCTACGAGCAGTACTTC.

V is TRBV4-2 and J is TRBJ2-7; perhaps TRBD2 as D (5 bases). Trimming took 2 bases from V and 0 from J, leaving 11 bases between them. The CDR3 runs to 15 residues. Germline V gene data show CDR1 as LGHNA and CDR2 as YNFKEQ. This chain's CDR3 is CASSQTPRDSYEQYF. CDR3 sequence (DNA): TGTGCCAGCAGCCAAACCCCCCGGGACTCCTACGAGCAGTACTTC.

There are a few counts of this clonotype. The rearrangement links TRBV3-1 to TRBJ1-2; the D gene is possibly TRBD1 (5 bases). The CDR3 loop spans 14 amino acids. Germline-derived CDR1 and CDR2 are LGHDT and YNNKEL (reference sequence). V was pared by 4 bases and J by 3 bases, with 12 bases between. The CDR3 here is CASSPAGGYYGYTF. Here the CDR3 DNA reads TGTGCCAGCAGCCCAGCGGGGGGGTACTATGGCTACACCTTC.

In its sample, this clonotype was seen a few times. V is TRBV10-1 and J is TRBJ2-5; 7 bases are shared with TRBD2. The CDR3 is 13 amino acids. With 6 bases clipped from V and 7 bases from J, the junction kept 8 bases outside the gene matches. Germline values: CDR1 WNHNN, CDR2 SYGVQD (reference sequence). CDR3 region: CASRGGGVGTQYF. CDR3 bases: TGCGCCAGCAGGGGCGGGGGAGTAGGGACCCAGTACTTC.

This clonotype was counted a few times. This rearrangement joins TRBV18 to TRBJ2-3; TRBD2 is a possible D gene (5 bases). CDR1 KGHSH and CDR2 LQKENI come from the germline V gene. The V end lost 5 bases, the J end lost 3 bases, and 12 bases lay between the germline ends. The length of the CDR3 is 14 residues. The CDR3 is CASSYSGVTDTQYF. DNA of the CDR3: TGTGCCAGCTCATATTCCGGGGTTACAGATACGCAGTATTTT.